Listed below are T cell receptor beta chains from one sample, sequenced in a study of shared clonotypes between healthy human individuals. Libraries were prepared by immunoSEQ multiplex PCR; TCRdb keeps only in-frame clonotypes and omits some of them. Of approximately 470,000 clones listed, about 85% are singletons. The sample consisted of PBMCs. The origin of the receptors is a woman aged 40-49 years in good health. Some clones in this sample may be carry-over from other donors' samples. Both conserved end residues are part of each CDR3. A D gene is named only where the DNA matches it firmly. Some rows mark clone size as missing; the rest say once, few, many or name a class of expanded clone.

d_call,clone_size,j_call,v_call,cdr3_nt,cdr3_aa
-,-,TRBJ1-1,TRBV5-1,TGCGCCAGCAGCCCCTTGGTTGGGGCGCGGAACACTGAAGCTTTCTTT,CASSPLVGARNTEAFF
-,-,TRBJ1-2,TRBV19,TGTGCCAGTACCGCAACAGCTAGCTATGGCTACACCTTC,CASTATASYGYTF
-,few,TRBJ2-5,TRBV6-1,TGTGCCACCCACGGGGGCCAGACTCAAGAGACCCAGTACTTC,CATHGGQTQETQYF
-,-,TRBJ2-3,TRBV29-1,TGCAGCGTTCGAGCGGAGACAGATACGCAGTATTTT,CSVRAETDTQYF
-,-,TRBJ2-1,TRBV29-1,TGCAGCGTTGAAGTGCAGGGTTACAATGAGCAGTTCTTC,CSVEVQGYNEQFF
-,-,TRBJ2-7,TRBV7-2,TGTGCCAGCAGCTCACATACAGCTACAAGCTCCTACGAGCAGTACTTC,CASSSHTATSSYEQYF
TRBD2,-,TRBJ2-1,TRBV6-1,TGTGCCAGCAGTGTCCTAGCGGGAAGGATCAGTGGTGAGCAGTTCTTC,CASSVLAGRISGEQFF
-,few,TRBJ2-3,TRBV7-2,TGTGCCAGCAGTACCCGATCAGATACGCAGTATTTT,CASSTRSDTQYF
TRBD2,few,TRBJ2-3,TRBV6-4,TGTGCCAGCAGTGCAGCGGGAGAGGCTGTAGATACGCAGTATTTT,CASSAAGEAVDTQYF
-,-,TRBJ2-1,TRBV28,TGTGCCAGCAGTTTATTTGATGAGCAGTTCTTC,CASSLFDEQFF
TRBD1,-,TRBJ1-5,TRBV18,TGTGCCAGCTCGGCGGGACAGTCCCTAAATCAGCCCCAGCATTTT,CASSAGQSLNQPQHF
-,-,TRBJ1-1,TRBV20-1,TGCAGTGCTTATATGAACACTGAAGCTTTCTTT,CSAYMNTEAFF
TRBD1,-,TRBJ1-1,TRBV19,TGTGCCAGTCTGTGGACAGGAGGTACTGAAGCTTTCTTT,CASLWTGGTEAFF
TRBD2,-,TRBJ2-3,TRBV6-1,TGTGCCAGCAGTCGAAGGCGGGGGACAGATACGCAGTATTTT,CASSRRRGTDTQYF
-,-,TRBJ2-7,TRBV11-2,TGTGCCAGCAGCTTCGGGTTGGGAAGCTCCTACGAGCAGTACTTC,CASSFGLGSSYEQYF
-,-,TRBJ2-3,TRBV2,TGTGCCAGCAGTGTCGGGGCTAGCACAGATACGCAGTATTTT,CASSVGASTDTQYF
-,-,TRBJ1-2,TRBV25-1,TGTGCCAGCAGTGAATCGAAGGCAGGGGACTATGGCTACACCTTC,CASSESKAGDYGYTF
TRBD2,once,TRBJ2-7,TRBV29-1,TGCAGCGTTGGCGGGACTAGCGGGAGGCCATACGAGCAGTACTTC,CSVGGTSGRPYEQYF
-,-,TRBJ1-2,TRBV6-5,TGTGCCAGCAGGGACCCGGGACTGAGTAACTATGGCTACACCTTC,CASRDPGLSNYGYTF
-,-,TRBJ2-7,TRBV5-1,TGCGCCAGCAGCTTGGGAGCGGAGAGCCCCTACGAGCAGTACTTC,CASSLGAESPYEQYF
-,-,TRBJ2-5,TRBV2,TGTGCCAGCAGTTCGCACAGGAAAGAGACCCAGTACTTC,CASSSHRKETQYF
TRBD1,-,TRBJ1-5,TRBV28,TGTGCCAGCAGCACGGGACAGGAACGCAATCAGCCCCAGCATTTT,CASSTGQERNQPQHF